The TCR beta chain under discussion was sequenced for a study of blood T cell repertoires in COVID-19. Study information: Spain, Italy and the United States supplied samples that represented acute and convalescent COVID-19. Sample material is recorded as cDNA or gDNA derived from T cells, B-cell-depleted T cells, or PBMCs.

In the source study's methods: Estimation of nucleated cell counts was performed using reference gene primer amplification. The protocol was immunoSEQ multiplex PCR, while the TCRdb copy is restricted to in-frame clones and leaves out a portion. V and J calls and clone size are as listed in that table; D and trimming were resolved from the DNA. Here the sample spans some 150,000 clones, approximately 87% being singletons. The source of this sequence is a woman between 50 and 59 years old with active or convalescent COVID-19. The sample consisted of peripheral blood.

CDR3 region: CSVGGPAGAPTDTQYF. Written as DNA, the CDR3 is TGCAGCGTTGGCGGCCCAGCGGGGGCCCCCACAGATACGCAGTATTTT. This chain uses TRBV29-1 with TRBJ2-3; 8 nucleotides agree with TRBD2. Trimming cost V 4 bases and J 2 bases; bases outside gene matches: 11. The CDR3 consists of 16 residues. Germline V lookup: CDR1 SQVTM, CDR2 ANQGSEA.